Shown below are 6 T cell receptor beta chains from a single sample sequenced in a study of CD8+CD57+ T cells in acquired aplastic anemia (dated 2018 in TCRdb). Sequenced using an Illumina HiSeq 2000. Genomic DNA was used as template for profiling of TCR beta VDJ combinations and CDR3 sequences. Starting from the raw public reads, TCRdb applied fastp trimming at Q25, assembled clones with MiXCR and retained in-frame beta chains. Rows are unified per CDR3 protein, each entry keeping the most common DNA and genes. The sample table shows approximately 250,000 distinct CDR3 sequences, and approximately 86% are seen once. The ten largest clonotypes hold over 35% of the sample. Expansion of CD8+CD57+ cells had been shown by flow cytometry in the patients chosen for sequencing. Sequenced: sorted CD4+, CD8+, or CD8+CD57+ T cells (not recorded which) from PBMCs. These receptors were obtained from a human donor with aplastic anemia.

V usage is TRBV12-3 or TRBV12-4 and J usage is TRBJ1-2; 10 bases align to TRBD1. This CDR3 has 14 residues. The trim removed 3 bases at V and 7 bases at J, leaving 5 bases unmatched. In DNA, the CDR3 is TGTGCCAGCAGTTTCGGGACAGGGGTCGTTGGCTACACCTTC. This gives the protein CASSFGTGVVGYTF.

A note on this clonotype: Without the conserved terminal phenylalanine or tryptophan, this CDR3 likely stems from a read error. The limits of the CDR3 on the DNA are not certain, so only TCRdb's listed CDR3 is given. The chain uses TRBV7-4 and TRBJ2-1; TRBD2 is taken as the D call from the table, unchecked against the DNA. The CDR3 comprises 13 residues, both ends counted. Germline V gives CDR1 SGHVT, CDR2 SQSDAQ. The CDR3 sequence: CASSLGLMSSSSG.

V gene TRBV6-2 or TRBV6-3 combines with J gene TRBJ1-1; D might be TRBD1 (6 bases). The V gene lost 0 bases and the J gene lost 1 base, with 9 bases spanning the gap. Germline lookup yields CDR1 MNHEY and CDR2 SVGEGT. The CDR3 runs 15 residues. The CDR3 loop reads CASSYSRQANTEAFF. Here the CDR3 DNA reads TGTGCCAGCAGTTACTCGAGACAGGCGAACACTGAAGCTTTCTTT.

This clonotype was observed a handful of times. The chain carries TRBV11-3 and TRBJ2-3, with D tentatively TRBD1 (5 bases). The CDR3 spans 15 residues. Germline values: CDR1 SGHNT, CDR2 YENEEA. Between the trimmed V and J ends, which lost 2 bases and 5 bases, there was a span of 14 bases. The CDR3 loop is CASSLTLTGGDTQYF. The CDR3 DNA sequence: TGTGCCAGCAGCTTAACTCTCACAGGCGGAGATACGCAGTATTTT.

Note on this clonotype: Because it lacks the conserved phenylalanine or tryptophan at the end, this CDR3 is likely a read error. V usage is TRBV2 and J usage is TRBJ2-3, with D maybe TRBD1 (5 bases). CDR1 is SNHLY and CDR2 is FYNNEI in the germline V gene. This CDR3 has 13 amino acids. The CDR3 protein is CASGDWGTDMQYY. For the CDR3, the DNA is TGTGCCAGCGGGGATTGGGGCACGGATATGCAGTATTAT.

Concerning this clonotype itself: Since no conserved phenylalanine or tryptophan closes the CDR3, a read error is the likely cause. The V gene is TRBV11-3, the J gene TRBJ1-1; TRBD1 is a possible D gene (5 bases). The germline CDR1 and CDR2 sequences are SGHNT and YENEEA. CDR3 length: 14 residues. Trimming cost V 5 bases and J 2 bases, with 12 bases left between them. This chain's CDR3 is CASSPGMENTEAFL. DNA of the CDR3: TGTGCCAGCAGCCCAGGGATGGAAAACACTGAAGCTTTCCTT.